The next 29 T cell receptor beta chains were all read from a single sample in a study of early T cells in non-severe SARS-CoV-2 infection. MiXCR was run by TCRdb on the 5' RACE reads, yielding one entry per CDR3 protein. The table shows tens of thousands of distinct CDR3 sequences, with roughly 13% occurring only once. The material sequenced was whole blood. These receptors all come from an adult who was a healthcare worker with PCR-confirmed SARS-CoV-2 infection or an uninfected control (not recorded which).

This chain joins TRBV5-1 and TRBJ2-7; the match to TRBD2 covers 9 bases. Trimming cost V 3 bases and J 0 bases; bases outside gene matches: 1. This CDR3 is built from 14 residues. The germline V gene has CDR1 SGHRS and CDR2 YFSETQ. CDR3 in DNA: TGCGCCAGCAGCTCTAGCGGGAACTCCTACGAGCAGTACTTC. It specifies CASSSSGNSYEQYF. The variable domain in full, with the rest retrieved from reference TRBV5-1 and TRBJ2-7, is KAGVTQTPRYLIKTRGQQVTLSCSPISGHRSVSWYQQTPGQGLQFLFEYFSETQRNKGNFPGRFSGRQFSNSRSEMNVSTLELGDSALYLCASSSSGNSYEQYFGPGTRLTVT.

This clonotype was found a few times. The CDR3 protein is CASTPRGGGEQYF. The CDR3 region has the DNA TGTGCCAGTACCCCCCGAGGGGGAGGCGAGCAGTACTTC. The chain carries TRBV19 and TRBJ2-7; possibly TRBD1 or TRBD2 for D (6 bases each). V dropped 7 bases and J dropped 6 bases, with 16 bases sitting between them. Germline V gene data show CDR1 as LNHDA and CDR2 as SQIVND (reference sequence). CDR3 size: 13 residues.

The chain has TRBV15 and TRBJ2-3; 7 positions match TRBD2. Germline values: CDR1 LNHNV, CDR2 YYDKDF (reference sequence). The CDR3 is 13 residues long. The V gene end was trimmed by 5 bases and the J gene end by 2 bases; junction bases not matched to a gene: 1. The DNA for the CDR3 is TGTGCCACCAGCCGGGGGGACACAGATACGCAGTATTTT. Its protein product is CATSRGDTDTQYF.

V and J are TRBV12-3 or TRBV12-4 and TRBJ2-1; 10 bases match TRBD1. The CDR3 extends over 12 amino acids. The V gene end was trimmed by 4 bases and the J gene end by 9 bases; junction bases not matched to a gene: 0. This CDR3 is CASSWTGGEQFF. The DNA for the CDR3 is TGTGCCAGCAGTTGGACAGGGGGTGAGCAGTTCTTC.

This clonotype has at least ten counts. This chain links TRBV6-1 with TRBJ1-2; a possible D gene is TRBD1 (6 bases). Per germline, CDR1 MNHNS and CDR2 SASEGT. The CDR3 covers 15 residues. V was pared by 2 bases and J by 1 base, with 11 bases between. The DNA of the CDR3 is TGTGCCAGCAGTGAAAGGGGGGCGGGTAACTATGGCTACACCTTC. Translated: CASSERGAGNYGYTF.

A few counts support this clonotype. This chain uses TRBV20-1 with TRBJ2-2; no clear D. From germline, CDR1 is DFQATT and CDR2 SNEGSKA (reference sequence). The length of the CDR3 is 12 residues. V was cut by 1 base and J by 6 bases, with 6 bases left in between. The CDR3 sequence: CSARGLSGELFF. CDR3 bases: TGCAGTGCTAGAGGTTTATCCGGGGAGCTGTTTTTT.

A few counts support this clonotype. V usage is TRBV9 and J usage is TRBJ1-5; D gene ambiguous. Looked up from germline, CDR1 is SGDLS and CDR2 is YYNGEE. The ends were cut back, 3 bases at V and 7 bases at J, with 17 bases in the middle. The CDR3 is 15 residues long. CDR3 protein: CASSGGPSGDQPQHF. CDR3 sequence (DNA): TGTGCCAGCAGCGGAGGCCCCTCAGGTGACCAGCCCCAGCATTTT.

This clonotype appeared a few times. The CDR3 nucleotides are TGCAGCGTCGCAGGAGAGACCCAGTACTTC. This translates into CSVAGETQYF. V usage is TRBV29-1 and J usage is TRBJ2-5; D uncertain. Deletions cut 6 bases from V and 4 bases from J, with 6 bases between. This CDR3 contains 10 residues. Germline CDR1 is SQVTM and CDR2 is ANQGSEA.

The rearrangement joins TRBV6-5 to TRBJ2-1; D perhaps matches TRBD2 (6 bases). The CDR3 length is 14 residues. With 7 bases removed from V and 8 bases from J, the gap between germline ends came to 18 bases. Per germline, CDR1 MNHEY and CDR2 SVGAGI. CDR3 coding DNA: TGTGCCAGCATTCCTCCGGGACTCCCCCATGAGCAGTTCTTC. Protein product: CASIPPGLPHEQFF.

This clonotype showed up many times. The chain couples TRBV20-1 to TRBJ2-1; 8 bases align to TRBD2. V was clipped by 5 bases and J by 4 bases; unmatched bases: 4. Germline assignment: CDR1 DFQATT and CDR2 SNEGSKA (reference sequence). This CDR3 spans 13 amino acids. The CDR3 sequence is CSAREGVYNEQFF. In DNA, the CDR3 is TGCAGTGCTCGGGAGGGCGTATACAATGAGCAGTTCTTC.

This clonotype was counted between two and nine times. The genes are TRBV7-9 and TRBJ2-3, with TRBD2 matching over 13 bases. This CDR3 spans 16 amino acids. V dropped 4 bases and J dropped 8; count of bases not matched to a gene: 9. Germline V CDR1 and CDR2: SEHNR, FQNEAQ (reference sequence). The CDR3 loop is CASSYGLAGEGGTQYF. CDR3 DNA: TGTGCCAGCAGCTACGGACTAGCGGGGGAAGGGGGTACGCAGTATTTT.

This chain connects TRBV9 to TRBJ2-3; D is possibly TRBD1 or TRBD2 (6 bases each). V lost 0 bases to trimming and J lost 5 bases, with 13 bases between them. CDR1 is SGDLS, CDR2 YYNGEE, per germline. The CDR3 consists of 15 residues. CDR3 residues: CASSVEPGAQDTQYF. The CDR3 DNA sequence: TGTGCCAGCAGCGTAGAGCCGGGGGCGCAAGATACGCAGTATTTT.

This clonotype was observed at least ten times. This chain uses TRBV6-7 with TRBJ1-6, with D unclear. TRBV6-7 is sorted into the ORF group, with uncertain function. Trimming removed 1 base from V and 6 bases from J, with 19 bases in between. The CDR3 totals 18 residues. The CDR3 region is CASSYFRSGPWSNSPLHF. For the CDR3, the DNA is TGTGCCAGCAGTTACTTTCGGTCAGGTCCTTGGAGTAATTCACCCCTCCACTTT.

This clonotype occurred a few times. J is TRBJ2-7 and V is TRBV7-2; no clear D. The V gene lost 4 bases and the J gene lost 6 bases, with 13 bases spanning the gap. CDR3 length equals 13 residues. The germline V gene encodes CDR1 SGHTA and CDR2 FQGNSA. In nucleotides, the CDR3 is TGTGCCAGCAGCTCCGCCCACACCCGCGAGCAGTACTTC. Its translation: CASSSAHTREQYF.

The sample holds many counts of this clonotype. The V call is TRBV29-1, the J call TRBJ2-5, with 8 bases identical to TRBD2. CDR3 length: 15 amino acids. Germline values: CDR1 SQVTM, CDR2 ANQGSEA. V trimming: 4 bases; J trimming: 5 bases; junction bases outside the gene matches: 12. CDR3 in amino acids: CSVGNSGDRVETQYF. CDR3 nucleotides: TGCAGCGTTGGGAATAGCGGGGACCGTGTGGAGACCCAGTACTTC.

This clonotype was seen only a few times. V is TRBV20-1 and J is TRBJ1-2; TRBD1 is a possible D gene (5 bases). V shed 3 bases and J shed 0 bases, with 11 bases lying between them. This CDR3 contains 14 residues. Germline lookup yields CDR1 DFQATT and CDR2 SNEGSKA (reference sequence). The CDR3 nucleotides read TGCAGTGCTAGCTCAGGGAAAGCTAACTATGGCTACACCTTC. Amino acids: CSASSGKANYGYTF.

In its sample, this clonotype was seen many times. The V gene is TRBV10-3, the J gene TRBJ2-5, with unresolved D. Germline V gene lookup returns CDR1 ENHRY and CDR2 SYGVKD. V lost 2 bases and J lost 3, with 7 bases in between. This CDR3 region has 13 residues. The CDR3 is CAISEGRKETQYF. For the CDR3, the DNA is TGTGCCATCAGTGAGGGCAGAAAAGAGACCCAGTACTTC.

This clonotype was counted many times. This sequence joins TRBV9 and TRBJ2-1, with 9 bases fitting TRBD2. The ends lost 4 bases at V and 9 bases at J; junction bases unmatched: 26. The CDR3 extends over 20 amino acids. The germline V gene encodes CDR1 SGDLS and CDR2 YYNGEE. The chain's CDR3 is CASSPLSQGSVLAGEVEQFF. The CDR3 nucleotides are TGTGCCAGCAGCCCCCTGTCTCAGGGAAGCGTCTTAGCGGGAGAGGTTGAGCAGTTCTTC.

This sequence joins TRBV20-1 and TRBJ2-1, with TRBD2 identical over 8 bases. The CDR3 has 14 residues. CDR1 is DFQATT, CDR2 SNEGSKA, per germline (reference sequence). The ends lost 6 bases at V and 6 bases at J; junction bases unmatched: 10. The CDR3 sequence is CSAVPGLVGNEQFF. The CDR3 DNA reads as TGCAGTGCAGTACCGGGACTAGTGGGCAATGAGCAGTTCTTC.

This clonotype was seen repeatedly, ten times or more. The gene calls are TRBV14 and TRBJ1-1, with D possibly being TRBD1 (5 bases). Trimming cost V 2 bases and J 3 bases, with 10 bases left between them. The length of the CDR3 is 14 residues. Germline CDR1 and CDR2: SGHDN and FVKESK. DNA of the CDR3: TGTGCCAGCAGCCAAATGAAGGGGTACACTGAAGCTTTCTTT. Encoded protein: CASSQMKGYTEAFF.

V gene TRBV29-1 combines with J gene TRBJ1-6, with TRBD1 as a possible D gene (5 bases). Trimming stripped 6 bases from V and 8 bases from J, with 14 bases between. The CDR3 runs 13 residues. In germline, CDR1 is SQVTM, CDR2 ANQGSEA. The CDR3 loop is CSVRGNGDSPLHF. CDR3 DNA sequence: TGCAGCGTCCGGGGGAATGGGGATTCACCCCTCCACTTT.

This clonotype showed up many times. The V and J genes are TRBV6-1 and TRBJ2-4; D is unresolved. The germline CDR1 and CDR2 sequences are MNHNS and SASEGT. This CDR3 has 13 residues. V was clipped by 2 bases and J by 4 bases, with 6 bases between them. DNA of the CDR3: TGTGCCAGCAGTGAAAGTTCAAAAAACATTCAGTACTTC. This sequence encodes CASSESSKNIQYF.

The rearrangement uses TRBV7-9 and TRBJ2-2, with 7 nucleotides matching TRBD1. The CDR3 sequence is 15 residues long. V was pared by 5 bases and J by 7 bases, with 10 bases of the junction left unmatched. Looked up from germline, CDR1 is SEHNR and CDR2 is FQNEAQ (reference sequence). The CDR3 is CASSHHRGPVGELFF. CDR3 DNA sequence: TGTGCCAGCAGCCATCACAGGGGACCGGTCGGGGAGCTGTTTTTT.

Remarks on this clonotype: This may be a read error, as it is one base from a much larger clone. The genes are TRBV9 and TRBJ2-1; no definite D call. The length of the CDR3 is 14 residues. The germline V gene has CDR1 SGDLS and CDR2 YYNGEE. For the CDR3, the DNA is TGTGCCAGCAGCGTAGGGTTAATCGTCAATGTGCAGTTCTTC. Translated: CASSVGLIVNVQFF.

This clonotype occurred many times. J is TRBJ2-1 and V is TRBV10-3; 11 bases agree with TRBD2. CDR3 size: 15 residues. The J segment lost 4 bases and the V segment lost 2 bases, leaving 1 base of the junction unmatched. Per germline, CDR1 ENHRY and CDR2 SYGVKD. This CDR3 reads CAISERLAGYNEQFF. The CDR3 bases are TGTGCCATCAGTGAGCGACTAGCGGGGTACAATGAGCAGTTCTTC.

There are a few counts of this clonotype. This sequence joins TRBV5-1 and TRBJ2-1; 7 bases map to TRBD2. The CDR3 contains 16 residues. The germline CDR1 and CDR2 sequences are SGHRS and YFSETQ. V gave up 0 bases and J gave up 7 bases; unmatched junction bases: 10. The CDR3: CASSLAGGRGGNEQFF. As DNA, the CDR3 is TGCGCCAGCAGCTTGGCGGGCGGGAGAGGAGGGAATGAGCAGTTCTTC.

The genes are TRBV12-3 or TRBV12-4 and TRBJ2-5; TRBD2 agrees at 8 bases. This CDR3 is 15 amino acids long. Losses at the gene ends were 6 bases for V and 5 bases for J; bases not matched to a gene: 11. CDR3 nucleotide sequence: TGTGCCAGCAGCCGGACCCGGACTAGCAGGGAGACCCAGTACTTC. Translating gives CASSRTRTSRETQYF.

This clonotype was seen repeatedly, ten times or more. The rearrangement links TRBV12-3 or TRBV12-4 to TRBJ1-2; weak D call: TRBD1 (5 bases). The V and J ends lost 2 bases and 7 bases respectively, with 14 bases between them. This CDR3 is 14 amino acids long. The CDR3 bases are TGTGCCAGCAGTTTAAGCAGGGTGCTGCCTGGCTACACCTTC. Translation gives CASSLSRVLPGYTF.

This clonotype was detected many times. The chain uses TRBV7-6 and TRBJ2-1; TRBD2 matches 11 bases. Germline CDR1 and CDR2: SGHVS and FNYEAQ. This CDR3 is 14 amino acids long. V lost 8 bases, J lost 4 bases, and 4 bases stayed unmatched. CDR3 nucleotides: TGTGCCAGCGGCGGGACTAGCGGTTACAATGAGCAGTTCTTC. As protein: CASGGTSGYNEQFF. Full variable domain (missing parts from reference TRBV7-6 and TRBJ2-1): GAGVSQSPRYKVTKRGQDVALRCDPISGHVSLYWYRQALGQGPEFLTYFNYEAQQDKSGLPNDRFSAERPEGSISTLTIQRTEQRDSAMYRCASGGTSGYNEQFFGPGTRLTVL.